The sequence of this TCR beta chain was determined in a study of human T cells and chemical hapten exposure (dated by TCRdb to about 2021). Context from the whole study: For sensitization, 2% DPC in acetone was applied to a 2 cm by 2 cm area of upper inner arm skin. The mostly female patient cohort included alopecia areata with under or over 50% scalp involvement, alopecia totalis and alopecia universalis. Under 30 alopecia patients gave blood for TCR sequencing at one to four time points (pre-sensitization, 2, 6 and 24 weeks). Blood was sampled from patients pre-sensitization (week 0) and at 2, 6 and about 24 weeks after DPC sensitization. Libraries were pooled for sequencing, and per-sample TCR yields varied mainly because of small differences in library volumes within the pool. This study followed changes in the peripheral blood TCR repertoire in vivo during primary and secondary sensitization of alopecia patients to the hapten diphenylcyclopropenone (DPC). Patch testing on the upper back used Finn chambers containing 0.01% DPC, with scoring done after 6 days according to International Contact Dermatitis Research Group standards. Patients additionally received weekly therapeutic DPC doses to the scalp throughout the approximately 25-week study period.

This clonotype was observed a few times. Its antigen specificity is not known. Per-base qualities were not stored, and no clone one base away is much larger. To prepare the library, RACE was applied. TCRdb names NextSeq 500 as the instrument used. During library preparation, unique molecular identifiers were attached to individual cDNA molecules so that TCRs could be counted in a quantitative, reproducible way. For every blood RNA sample, sequencing covered both the TCR alpha and TCR beta chains. The authors' analysis ran thus. A median of about 100,000 TCRs per sample was observed, with a range of about 23,224 to 700,000. V, J and CDR3 annotation of the TCR reads was carried out using the Decombinator software suite. Every sample was subsampled to the same number of TCRs (28,000) for the PS versus PT1 abundance plots. Expanded TCRs were defined as absent before sensitization and observed at least eight times at the 2-week time point. The public reads were reanalyzed by TCRdb: fastp trimming at Q25, MiXCR alignment, in-frame beta chains only. Each CDR3 protein appears once, grouped with its most common genes and DNA. None of the V and J calls come from the authors' own analysis; TCRdb made them. For this sample the table gives 80,000 to 100,000 distinct CDR3 sequences, of which 11% were detected only once. About 4% of the sample rests with the top ten.

In light of the paper, this sample's time point label describes: patch test 3, about 24 weeks after DPC sensitization. In the paper's terms, the treatment or condition label means: therapeutic diphenylcyclopropenone sensitization with weekly scalp DPC. At every patch-test visit, the blood draw took place before the patch test was put on. To be eligible, patients had to be aged 18 to 70, diagnosed with alopecia and judged suitable for DPC therapy, while pregnant patients were excluded. Unfractionated whole blood was collected in Tempus Blood RNA tubes, and total RNA was extracted from that blood. Summary of the overall study and its limitations: Because every patient had alopecia, a presumed autoimmune disease, the patients' immune response might differ from that of healthy individuals. Patch test score was positively correlated with the number of PT1 expanded TCRs, with significance at thresholds 8, 16 and 32 but not at 4. Significantly more large CDR3 similarity clusters were formed by expanded TCRs than by pre-sensitization or healthy control sets, consistent with antigen-driven responses. After repeated subsampling, changes were observed in the strength of the expansion versus patch-test correlation and in the threshold at which the correlation became significant. No change with DPC sensitization was found in the number of TCRs above 1 in 1000 frequency, and no evidence of global repertoire structure alterations was found.

V has 4 bases trimmed and J has 9 bases trimmed; junction bases matching no gene number 10. The CDR3 spans 14 residues, from the cysteine through the phenylalanine. Only the CDR3 part of the read is kept: 42 bases, read in frame from the first base. The germline V gene yields SGHDT for CDR1 and YYEEEE for CDR2. The receptor was isolated from a woman aged 45 to 65 with alopecia areata. Some clones in this sample may be carry-over from other donors' samples. The sample consisted of whole blood, taken in connection with sensitization to the hapten diphenylcyclopropenone (DPC). In this chain, TRBV5-6 is recombined with TRBJ1-2; 9 bases in the middle match TRBD1. Read as DNA, the sequence is TGTGCCAGCAGCCTATACAGGGGGCAGAGGAGCTACACCTTC. Its translation is CASSLYRGQRSYTF.